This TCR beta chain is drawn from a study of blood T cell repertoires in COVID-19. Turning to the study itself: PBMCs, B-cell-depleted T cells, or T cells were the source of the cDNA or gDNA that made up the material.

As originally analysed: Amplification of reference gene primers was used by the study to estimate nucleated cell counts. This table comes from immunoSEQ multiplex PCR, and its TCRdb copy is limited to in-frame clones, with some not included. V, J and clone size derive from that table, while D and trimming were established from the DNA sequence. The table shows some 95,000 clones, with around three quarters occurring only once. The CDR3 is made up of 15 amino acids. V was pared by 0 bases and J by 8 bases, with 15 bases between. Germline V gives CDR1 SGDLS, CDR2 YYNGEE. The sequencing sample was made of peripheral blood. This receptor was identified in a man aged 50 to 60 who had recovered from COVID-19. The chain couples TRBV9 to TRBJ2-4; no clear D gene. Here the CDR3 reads CASSVGVGTADIQYF. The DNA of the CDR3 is TGTGCCAGCAGCGTAGGGGTCGGAACGGCGGACATTCAGTACTTC. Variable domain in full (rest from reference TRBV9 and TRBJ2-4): DSGVTQTPKHLITATGQRVTLRCSPRSGDLSVYWYQQSLDQGLQFLIQYYNGEERAKGNILERFSAQQFPDLHSELNLSSLELGDSALYFCASSVGVGTADIQYFGAGTRLSVL.